This T cell receptor beta chain appears in the sequencing data of a study of T cell changes during pregnancy in multiple sclerosis. There are 15 residues in the CDR3. Trimming at V came to 5 bases and at J to 6 bases, leaving 11 bases not matched to a gene. Germline CDR1 SGHNT, CDR2 YENEEA. Profiling relied on immunoSEQ multiplex PCR, and the TCRdb table lists in-frame clones only, not all of them. The data hold roughly 110,000 clones, with around 90% observed a single time. Sequenced here: peripheral blood, sampled in the third trimester of pregnancy. The sequence came from a female donor in good health, enrolled as a control in a pregnancy study. The chain employs TRBV11-3 and TRBJ2-3, with 7 bases identical to TRBD1. The CDR3 protein is CASSRGQVMGDTQYF. In nucleotides, the CDR3 is TGTGCCAGCAGCCGAGGACAGGTGATGGGGGATACGCAGTATTTT.